This is a list of T cell receptor beta chains from one sample in a study of shared clonotypes between healthy human individuals. Sequencing was performed with immunoSEQ multiplex PCR; in TCRdb, only in-frame clones are kept and a portion is missing. This sample has roughly 600,000 clones; roughly 98% occur once, and the top ten carry less than 0.35%. Sequencing input: naive CD8+ T cells sorted from blood. Receptors originate from a man younger than 40 in good health. CDR3s include the opening cysteine and the closing phenylalanine or tryptophan. Fields, in order: CDR3 DNA, CDR3 protein, V gene, D gene, clone size, J gene. D genes are given only for firm matches. A row's size may be missing; if present it is once, few, many or a size class.

TGTGCCAGCAGCTCCTGGGACACCGGACTAGCGGGGGACAATGAGCAGTTCTTC	CASSSWDTGLAGDNEQFF	TRBV13	TRBD2	.	TRBJ2-1
TGTGCCAGCAGCTTAGTAGCGGGAGGCCCTTGGGCCTACGAGCAGTACTTC	CASSLVAGGPWAYEQYF	TRBV7-9	TRBD2	.	TRBJ2-7
TGTGCCAGTAGTATTCGCGCAGATACGCAGTATTTT	CASSIRADTQYF	TRBV19	.	.	TRBJ2-3
TGTGCCAGCAGCTTAAGTCTAGCGGGAAGTGAGCAGTACTTC	CASSLSLAGSEQYF	TRBV7-9	TRBD2	.	TRBJ2-7
TGCGCCAGCAGCGAGGGACTAGCAGCCTACGAGCAGTACTTC	CASSEGLAAYEQYF	TRBV4-1	TRBD2	.	TRBJ2-7
TGTGCCAGCAGTGCCGGACTAGCGGTCAATGAGCAGTTCTTC	CASSAGLAVNEQFF	TRBV28	TRBD2	once	TRBJ2-1
TGTGCCAGCAGCGTTGGGGGTAGGACTGAAGCTTTCTTT	CASSVGGRTEAFF	TRBV9	.	.	TRBJ1-1
TGTGCCAGCAGCTTAGCTAACACTGAGCAGTTCTTC	CASSLANTEQFF	TRBV11-3	.	.	TRBJ2-1
TGTGCCAGCAGCTTAGCGCGGACCACTGAAGCTTTCTTT	CASSLARTTEAFF	TRBV7-2	.	.	TRBJ1-1
TGTGCCAGTAGTAACAGACAGTGGGGGGATCAGCCCCAGCATTTT	CASSNRQWGDQPQHF	TRBV19	.	.	TRBJ1-5
TGCAGCGTTGAGGGAGACTCCTACGAGCAGTACTTC	CSVEGDSYEQYF	TRBV29-1	.	.	TRBJ2-7
TGTGCCAGCAGCTCCGACTCCCTCGAGCAGTACTTC	CASSSDSLEQYF	TRBV11-2	.	.	TRBJ2-7
TGTGCCAGCAGTGTCGGGACTAGCGGGAGGGCCCACGAGCAGTACTTC	CASSVGTSGRAHEQYF	TRBV28	TRBD2	.	TRBJ2-7
TGTGCCAGCACCAGACTAGCGGGGTCCTACAATGAGCAGTTCTTC	CASTRLAGSYNEQFF	TRBV28	TRBD2	.	TRBJ2-1
TGTGCCAGCAGTTCCCGGACTAGCGGGAGAAGGAGATACGAGCAGTACTTC	CASSSRTSGRRRYEQYF	TRBV27	TRBD2	once	TRBJ2-7
TGCGCCAGCAGTGATGGGGGGGTGTCTTTCTTT	CASSDGGVSFF	TRBV10-2	.	.	TRBJ1-1
TGTGCCAGCAGCTTTTGGGGAATGAAGGGTAACGAGCAGTACTTC	CASSFWGMKGNEQYF	TRBV5-5	.	.	TRBJ2-7
TGTGCCAGCAGCCAACGACCCTACGAGCAGTACTTC	CASSQRPYEQYF	TRBV14	.	.	TRBJ2-7
TGCAGCCCTCTGATCCAAGAGACCCAGTACTTC	CSPLIQETQYF	TRBV29-1	.	.	TRBJ2-5
TGCGCCAGCAGCCAAAGTGGTGCGGGACTAGCGGGGTACAATGAGCAGTTCTTC	CASSQSGAGLAGYNEQFF	TRBV4-1	TRBD2	.	TRBJ2-1
TGTGCCACCAGCAGAGGCAAAGGACGGGATACGCAGTATTTT	CATSRGKGRDTQYF	TRBV15	.	.	TRBJ2-3
TGTGCCAGCAGCGGACAGGGTCTTCGGGCATATGGCTACACCTTC	CASSGQGLRAYGYTF	TRBV9	TRBD1	.	TRBJ1-2
TGCAGCGTTGAAGCTAGCGAAAACACAGATACGCAGTATTTT	CSVEASENTDTQYF	TRBV29-1	.	.	TRBJ2-3
TGTGCCAGCAGCTTGTTTGATTTGAACACTGAAGCTTTCTTT	CASSLFDLNTEAFF	TRBV5-8	.	.	TRBJ1-1
TGCGCCAGCAGCTTGTCTGGTATGAACACTGAAGCTTTCTTT	CASSLSGMNTEAFF	TRBV5-1	.	.	TRBJ1-1
TGTGCCAGCAGTCCCGGGACCCGCTACAATGAGCAGTTCTTC	CASSPGTRYNEQFF	TRBV27	.	.	TRBJ2-1
TGTGCCAGCAGCTTAGGCGGGTATGATGAAGCTTTCTTT	CASSLGGYDEAFF	TRBV7-6	.	once	TRBJ1-1